This is a list of T cell receptor beta chains from one sample in a study of identifying expanded T cells in peripheral blood. Sequencing was performed with immunoSEQ multiplex PCR; in TCRdb, only in-frame clones are kept and a portion is missing. The sample yields 130,000 or so clones, around four fifths seen once. The sample comprised blood. The receptors originated from a person between 18 and 75 years old in good health. Each CDR3 is given with its conserved first and last residue. A D gene is named only where the DNA matches it firmly. Clone size is stated in some rows and not others, as once, few, many or a class when expanded.

D | J | V | size | length | DNA | CDR3
- | TRBJ1-4 | TRBV9 | - | 16 | TGTGCCAGCAGCGTTGGACCCCGGGGTGCTAATGAAAAACTGTTTTTT | CASSVGPRGANEKLFF
TRBD1 | TRBJ1-3 | TRBV23-1 | - | 15 | TGCGCCAGCAGTCTGGGGACAGCCTCTGGAAACACCATATATTTT | CASSLGTASGNTIYF
- | TRBJ1-4 | TRBV6-6 | few | 14 | TGTGCCAGCGGGATCAGAGGGGAGGGTGAAAAACTGTTTTTT | CASGIRGEGEKLFF
TRBD1 | TRBJ1-1 | TRBV7-2 | - | 16 | TGTGCCAGCAGCACCCAAAGGGGACAGGGGGCTTCTGAAGCTTTCTTT | CASSTQRGQGASEAFF
- | TRBJ1-4 | TRBV7-9 | - | 13 | TGTGCCAGCACGGGACTTACTAATGAAAAACTGTTTTTT | CASTGLTNEKLFF
- | TRBJ1-5 | TRBV27 | once | 15 | TGTGCCAGCAGTCTCCTCGGACGAAACCATCAGCCCCAGCATTTT | CASSLLGRNHQPQHF
- | TRBJ1-1 | TRBV18 | many | 13 | TGTGCCAGCTCACCTTCCCCGGGCCGAGAAGCTTTCTTT | CASSPSPGREAFF
TRBD1 | TRBJ1-5 | TRBV6-1 | - | 16 | TGTGCCAGCAGTGAGCAAGGGACAGTCGCATCTCAGCCCCAGCATTTT | CASSEQGTVASQPQHF
TRBD1 | TRBJ2-7 | TRBV7-9 | - | 14 | TGTGCCAGCAGTTATACAGGGGGATCCTACGAGCAGTACTTC | CASSYTGGSYEQYF
- | TRBJ2-1 | TRBV6-6 | - | 14 | TGTGCCACCAGCCCCCCGAGCTCCTACAATGAGCAGTTCTTC | CATSPPSSYNEQFF
- | TRBJ2-7 | TRBV11-2 | once | 14 | TGTGCCAGCAGCTCCCTGACAGCAGCCTACGAGCAGTACTTC | CASSSLTAAYEQYF
TRBD1 | TRBJ1-1 | TRBV11-3 | - | 16 | TGTGCCAGCAGCCCTTACTTGGGGACAGGGAACACTGAAGCTTTCTTT | CASSPYLGTGNTEAFF
TRBD2 | TRBJ2-1 | TRBV4-3 | - | 17 | TGCGCCAGCAGCCAAGATCATGATAGCGGGGGGCGCAATGAGCAGTTCTTC | CASSQDHDSGGRNEQFF
- | TRBJ1-1 | TRBV5-1 | - | 13 | TGCGCCAGCAGCTTGGCTGGGAACACTGAAGCTTTCTTT | CASSLAGNTEAFF
- | TRBJ2-7 | TRBV11-2 | few | 15 | TGTGCCAGCACCACCTCAAGAGTCAGAACCTACGAGCAGTACTTC | CASTTSRVRTYEQYF
- | TRBJ2-7 | TRBV2 | - | 11 | TGTGCCAGCATAGTAGGGGACGAGCAGTACTTC | CASIVGDEQYF
- | TRBJ1-1 | TRBV15 | - | 14 | TGTGCCACCAGCAGAGATAGAGAGAACCCTGAAGCTTTCTTT | CATSRDRENPEAFF
- | TRBJ1-1 | TRBV20-1 | - | 11 | TGCAGTCCCTGGGGGTCCCCTGAAGCTTTCTTT | CSPWGSPEAFF
- | TRBJ1-1 | TRBV6-5 | - | 12 | TGTGCCAGCGGGCGCTTCAACGCTGAAGCTTTCTTT | CASGRFNAEAFF
- | TRBJ1-5 | TRBV7-2 | once | 17 | TGTGCCAGCAGCTTAGCGCCGAGTAATACTGTCAATCAGCCCCAGCATTTT | CASSLAPSNTVNQPQHF
- | TRBJ2-2 | TRBV11-1 | - | 16 | TGTGCCAGCAGCTTTTCGCGACAGGGGACTAGTGGGGAGCTGTTTTTT | CASSFSRQGTSGELFF
TRBD1 | TRBJ2-7 | TRBV9 | - | 13 | TGTGCCAGCAGCCCGGACAGGGCCGGCGAGCAGTACTTC | CASSPDRAGEQYF
- | TRBJ1-5 | TRBV6-5 | - | 13 | TGTGCCAGCAGTTACTATGGCAATCAGCCCCAGCATTTT | CASSYYGNQPQHF
- | TRBJ1-1 | TRBV7-9 | - | 14 | TGTGCCAGCAGCTTATCAGCTCGAGGGACTGAAGCTTTCTTT | CASSLSARGTEAFF
- | TRBJ1-1 | TRBV2 | few | 11 | TGTGCCAGCAGCCCAGGCCATGAAGCTTTCTTT | CASSPGHEAFF
TRBD1 | TRBJ1-5 | TRBV18 | - | 20 | TGTGCCAGCTCCCCCTTCATCGGACAGGGCGATCCTTATAGCAATCAGCCCCAGCATTTT | CASSPFIGQGDPYSNQPQHF
TRBD1 | TRBJ1-4 | TRBV6-5 | - | 15 | TGTGCCAGCAGTCAACCGGGACAGGGCGATGAAAAACTGTTTTTT | CASSQPGQGDEKLFF
- | TRBJ1-1 | TRBV30 | few | 13 | TGTGCCTGGAGTGTACCAGGTCGGGAGTTGGCTTTCTTT | CAWSVPGRELAFF
TRBD1 | TRBJ1-2 | TRBV18 | - | 13 | TGTGCCAGCTCACCCGGACAGGGTGTATTAGGGACCTTC | CASSPGQGVLGTF
- | TRBJ2-1 | TRBV5-1 | - | 14 | TGCGCCAGCAGCCCGGGACAACTTCACAATGAGCAGTTCTTC | CASSPGQLHNEQFF
- | TRBJ1-4 | TRBV18 | - | 15 | TGTGCCAGCTCACCCTCGGCCACAACTAATGAAAAACTGTTTTTT | CASSPSATTNEKLFF
- | TRBJ1-5 | TRBV4-1 | - | 15 | TGCGCCAGCAGCCAACATCAGGCCATCAATCAGCCCCAGCATTTT | CASSQHQAINQPQHF
- | TRBJ1-6 | TRBV19 | - | 16 | TGTGCCAGTAGTATTAACGTCGGCAGGGTACATTCACCCCTCCACTTT | CASSINVGRVHSPLHF
- | TRBJ1-3 | TRBV4-1 | - | 17 | TGCGCCAGCAGCCAAGGGTTTCTAAAACCCTCTGGAAACACCATATATTTT | CASSQGFLKPSGNTIYF
- | TRBJ2-2 | TRBV10-1 | - | 16 | TGCGCCAGCAGTACCGGACAGTCGCAAAACACCGGGGAGCTGTTTTTT | CASSTGQSQNTGELFF
- | TRBJ1-4 | TRBV19 | - | 16 | TGTGCCAGTAGTATACGACCGGACCAGACTAATGAAAAACTGTTTTTT | CASSIRPDQTNEKLFF
TRBD2 | TRBJ2-5 | TRBV4-3 | - | 15 | TGCGCCAGCAGCCAAGGGACTAGCGGACAAGAGACCCAGTACTTC | CASSQGTSGQETQYF
- | TRBJ1-5 | TRBV6-1 | - | 16 | TGTGCCAGCAGTGCACAGGGAGGGGGGGCCAATCAGCCCCAGCATTTT | CASSAQGGGANQPQHF
- | TRBJ1-5 | TRBV30 | - | 14 | TGTGCCTGGAGTGGGGGGGCAGGGCGACAGCCCCAGCATTTT | CAWSGGAGRQPQHF
- | TRBJ1-2 | TRBV19 | few | 15 | TGTGCCAGTAGCCCCCGCCGGTCGGCTTTCTATGGCTACACCTTC | CASSPRRSAFYGYTF
- | TRBJ1-1 | TRBV18 | - | 15 | TGTGCCAGCTCACTTCCGGGTTCAAGGAACACTGAAGCTTTCTTT | CASSLPGSRNTEAFF
- | TRBJ2-7 | TRBV13 | - | 13 | TGTGCCAGCAGTTGGGGGGGCAGCTACGAGCAGTACTTC | CASSWGGSYEQYF
- | TRBJ1-2 | TRBV6-5 | few | 14 | TGTGCCAGCAGACGTGACAGGATTACATATGGCTACACCTTC | CASRRDRITYGYTF